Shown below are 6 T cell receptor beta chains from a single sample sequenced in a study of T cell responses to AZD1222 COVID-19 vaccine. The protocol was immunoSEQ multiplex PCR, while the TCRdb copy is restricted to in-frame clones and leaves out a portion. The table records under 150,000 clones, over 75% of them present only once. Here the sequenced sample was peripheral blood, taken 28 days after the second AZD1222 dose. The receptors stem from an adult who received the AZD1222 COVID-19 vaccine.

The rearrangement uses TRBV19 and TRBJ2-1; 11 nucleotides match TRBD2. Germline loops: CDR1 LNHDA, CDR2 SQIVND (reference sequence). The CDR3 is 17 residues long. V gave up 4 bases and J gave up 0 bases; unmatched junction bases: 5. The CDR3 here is CASSKASGRSSYNEQFF. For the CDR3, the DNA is TGTGCCAGTAGTAAGGCTAGCGGGAGGAGCTCCTACAATGAGCAGTTCTTC.

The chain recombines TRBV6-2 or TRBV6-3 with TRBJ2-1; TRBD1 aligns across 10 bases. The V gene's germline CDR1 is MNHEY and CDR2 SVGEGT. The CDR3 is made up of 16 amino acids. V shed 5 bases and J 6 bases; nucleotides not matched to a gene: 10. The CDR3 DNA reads TGTGCCAGCAGTCCCAGGGGACAGGGGCGATCCAATGAGCAGTTCTTC. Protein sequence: CASSPRGQGRSNEQFF.

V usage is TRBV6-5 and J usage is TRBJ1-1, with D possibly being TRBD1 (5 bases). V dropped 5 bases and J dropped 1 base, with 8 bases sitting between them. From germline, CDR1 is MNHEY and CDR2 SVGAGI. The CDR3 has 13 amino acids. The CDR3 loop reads CASSPGTNTEAFF. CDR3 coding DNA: TGTGCCAGCAGTCCGGGGACGAACACTGAAGCTTTCTTT.

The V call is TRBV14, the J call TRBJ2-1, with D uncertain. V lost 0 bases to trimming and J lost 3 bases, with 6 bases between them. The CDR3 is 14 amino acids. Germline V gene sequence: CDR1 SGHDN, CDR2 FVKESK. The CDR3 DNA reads TGTGCCAGCAGCCAAGAACTACTCTACAATGAGCAGTTCTTC. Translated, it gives CASSQELLYNEQFF.

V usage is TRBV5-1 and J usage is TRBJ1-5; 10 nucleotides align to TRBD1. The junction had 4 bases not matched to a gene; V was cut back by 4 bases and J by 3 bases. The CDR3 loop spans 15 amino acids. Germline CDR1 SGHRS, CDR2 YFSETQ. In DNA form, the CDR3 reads TGCGCCAGCAGCGCCGGACAGGGGGACAATCAGCCCCAGCATTTT. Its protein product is CASSAGQGDNQPQHF.

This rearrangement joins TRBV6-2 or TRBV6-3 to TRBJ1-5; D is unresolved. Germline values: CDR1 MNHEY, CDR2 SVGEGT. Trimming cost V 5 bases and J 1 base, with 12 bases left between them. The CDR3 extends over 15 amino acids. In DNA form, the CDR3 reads TGTGCCAGCAGTAACACCGACGGCAGCAATCAGCCCCAGCATTTT. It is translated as CASSNTDGSNQPQHF.